The clone carrying this T cell receptor beta chain appeared a few times. No antigen is known for it. Germline-derived CDR1 and CDR2 are SEHNR and FQNEAQ (reference sequence). J gave up 5 bases and V 6 bases, and 8 bases lay outside the gene matches. CDR3 length equals 14 residues. This sample is part of a study of regulatory T cells in long-lasting Graves disease. Study-wide findings and caveats: Persistent disease showed a preference for TRBV28, TRBJ1-2 and TRBJ2-5.

Time point: newly diagnosed GD, antithyroid drugs for less than 3 months. Following extraction of RNA from PBMCs, that RNA was used to make the TCR library. Sequencing libraries for TCR beta were prepared with iRepertoire HTBI primers and Arm-PCR of CDR3 regions. TCRdb reprocessed the multiplex PCR reads with MiXCR, giving one entry per CDR3 protein. The sample comprises about 530,000 distinct CDR3 sequences, about 16% of which are singletons, and roughly 25% rests with the top ten. Separately, the same data were catalogued under a study of T cells in Graves' hyperthyroidism and ophthalmopathy.

The V call is TRBV7-9, the J call TRBJ2-5; 8 nucleotides line up with TRBD2. This receptor was taken from a woman aged 40-65 years with Graves disease. Specimen: peripheral blood mononuclear cells (PBMCs), collected at new diagnosis, from a patient treated with antithyroid drugs. The CDR3 region has the DNA TGTGCCAGCAGTCGAGCGGGGGCCAGGGAGACCCAGTACTTC. As protein: CASSRAGARETQYF.